Only a few counts were recorded for the clone carrying this T cell receptor beta chain. These data belong to a study of blood T cell repertoires in COVID-19. Study in general: Italy, Spain and the United States were the sources of the convalescent and acute COVID-19 samples. In each case, the material was cDNA or gDNA derived from T cells, B-cell-depleted T cells, or PBMCs.

Original methodology: Quantification of nucleated cells was approximated via reference gene primer amplification. TCRdb's table, derived via immunoSEQ multiplex PCR, lists solely in-frame clones and lacks some. The DNA gave D and trimming, while V, J and clone size come from that table. The sample records about 92,000 clones, about two thirds being singletons. This CDR3 contains 16 residues. Per germline, CDR1 MNHEY and CDR2 SVGEGT. V lost 0 bases and J 1 base, leaving 12 bases between the germline ends. This clonotype was sampled from a woman in her sixties in a cohort sampled during active or convalescent COVID-19. The specimen was peripheral blood. This chain uses TRBV6-2 or TRBV6-3 with TRBJ1-2; the D gene is possibly TRBD1 (6 bases). This chain's CDR3 is CASSYSRLGGNYGYTF. Here the CDR3 DNA reads TGTGCCAGCAGTTACTCCCGGTTAGGGGGTAACTATGGCTACACCTTC.